The 6 T cell receptor beta chains listed next were all sequenced from one sample in a study of OX40 agonist ivuxolimab in advanced cancers. The receptor library was made with the immunoSEQ multiplex PCR assay. TCRdb limited this immuneACCESS table to in-frame rearrangements with V and J called. A share of clones is missing; checked studies link under half to unresolved V genes, and the rest is unexplained. The sample table contains fewer than 35,000 clones; only one count was recorded for roughly 80% of them. The ten largest clones take up around a fifth of the sample. Material: CD4+ or CD8+ T cells sorted from blood, obtained in a trial of the OX40 agonist ivuxolimab. These receptors were collected from an adult with an advanced solid tumor such as melanoma, head and neck, liver or kidney cancer.

This rearrangement joins TRBV6-1 to TRBJ2-2; D gene ambiguous. Between the trimmed V and J ends, which lost 2 bases and 4 bases, there was a span of 8 bases. The CDR3 covers 14 residues. Germline V gives CDR1 MNHNS, CDR2 SASEGT. In DNA, the CDR3 is TGTGCCAGCAGTGAATTGGTGTTCACCGGGGAGCTGTTTTTT. It is translated as CASSELVFTGELFF.

In DNA, the CDR3 is TGTGCCAGCAGTGAAGGGCCAACCCATCAGCCCCAGCATTTT. This gives the protein CASSEGPTHQPQHF. The rearrangement uses TRBV2 and TRBJ1-5; no definite D call. The CDR3 covers 14 residues. Trimming stripped 1 base from V and 5 bases from J, with 9 bases between. Germline CDR1 reads SNHLY; CDR2 reads FYNNEI.

The chain has TRBV28 and TRBJ2-7; either TRBD1 or TRBD2 may fit D (11 bases each). Trimming removed 5 bases from V and 5 bases from J, with 37 bases in between. CDR1 MDHEN and CDR2 SYDVKM come from the germline V gene. CDR3 length: 21 amino acids. For the CDR3, the DNA is TGTGCCAGCAGTCTCCGGGACAGGGGGAATAGGGCTAGCGGGAGGAAAAACGAGCAGTACTTC. Translating it yields CASSLRDRGNRASGRKNEQYF. Drawing the rest from reference TRBV28 and TRBJ2-7, the complete variable domain is DVKVTQSSRYLVKRTGEKVFLECVQDMDHENMFWYRQDPGLGLRLIYFSYDVKMKEKGDIPEGYSVSREKKERFSLILESASTNQTSMYLCASSLRDRGNRASGRKNEQYFGPGTRLTVT.

The chain carries TRBV27 and TRBJ1-4, with 8 bases fitting TRBD1. J lost 7 bases, V lost 4 bases, and 8 bases had no gene match. The CDR3 runs to 15 residues. In germline, CDR1 is MNHEY, CDR2 SMNVEV (reference sequence). As DNA, the CDR3 is TGTGCCAGCAGTTCCGCAGGGGGCCGTAGTGAAAAACTGTTTTTT. Translation gives CASSSAGGRSEKLFF.

The V gene is TRBV11-2, the J gene TRBJ2-1; maybe TRBD1 (6 bases). The germline CDR1 and CDR2 sequences are SGHAT and FQNNGV. The CDR3 length is 15 residues. The V gene lost 5 bases and the J gene lost 4 bases, with 15 bases spanning the gap. CDR3 amino acids: CASSPFRGHYNEQFF. The CDR3 DNA follows: TGTGCCAGCAGCCCCTTTCGGGGACATTACAATGAGCAGTTCTTC.

The rearrangement joins TRBV19 to TRBJ2-1; 8 positions match TRBD2. This CDR3 is built from 15 residues. The germline V gene has CDR1 LNHDA and CDR2 SQIVND (reference sequence). J gave up 4 bases and V 6 bases, and 8 bases lay outside the gene matches. The DNA of the CDR3 is TGTGCCAGTAGGAAAGCGGGAGCGGTATACAATGAGCAGTTCTTC. It is translated as CASRKAGAVYNEQFF.